This is a list of T cell receptor beta chains from one sample in a study of CD8 T cells in Susac syndrome. TCRdb analysed the immunoSEQ multiplex PCR reads with MiXCR anew, one entry per CDR3 protein. The sample lists 160,000 or so distinct CDR3 sequences, 85% to 95% occurring once. The sequencing input was CD8+ T cells from PBMCs. All receptors come from a human donor with multiple sclerosis. Both conserved end residues are part of each CDR3. Fields, in order: CDR3 length, clone size, D gene, V gene, J gene, CDR3 protein, CDR3 DNA. A D gene is named only where the DNA matches it firmly. The size of a clone is reported for some rows only, either as once, few or many, or as a class for expanded clones.

>16|.|.|TRBV21-1|TRBJ2-7
CASSKVDSCTSYEQYF
TGTGCCAGCAGCAAAGTGGACTCCTGCACCTCCTACGAGCAGTACTTC
>14|.|TRBD1|TRBV20-1|TRBJ1-1
CSARYQGEATEAFF
TGCAGTGCTAGGTATCAGGGGGAGGCCACTGAAGCTTTCTTT
>13|.|.|TRBV29-1|TRBJ1-1
CSVEEEWGTEAFF
TGCAGCGTTGAGGAGGAATGGGGCACTGAAGCTTTCTTT
>17|.|TRBD1|TRBV20-1|TRBJ1-6
CSARDTDRSDYNSPLHF
TGCAGTGCTAGAGATACGGACAGGTCGGATTATAATTCACCCCTCCACTTT
>15|.|TRBD1|TRBV7-8|TRBJ2-7
CASRKGTGGGYEQYF
TGTGCCAGCAGAAAGGGGACAGGGGGGGGCTACGAGCAGTACTTC
>13|once|.|TRBV18|TRBJ1-6
CASSSGTLLPLHF
TGTGCCAGCTCCTCCGGGACCCTGCTTCCCCTCCACTTT
>16|.|.|TRBV29-1|TRBJ2-7
CSVTRAEGTVIGEQYF
TGCAGCGTCACCCGGGCCGAGGGAACGGTTATTGGGGAGCAGTACTTC
>12|.|TRBD1|TRBV27|TRBJ1-2
CASHGQGDGYTF
TGTGCCAGCCATGGACAGGGAGATGGCTACACCTTC
>15|.|.|TRBV12-3/TRBV12-4|TRBJ2-7
CASSWGRLPSYEQYF
TGTGCCAGCAGTTGGGGCAGGCTCCCTTCCTACGAGCAGTACTTC
>13|.|.|TRBV20-1|TRBJ1-1
CSASQTINTEAFF
TGCAGTGCTAGTCAGACGATAAACACTGAAGCTTTCTTT
>13|.|.|TRBV29-1|TRBJ2-7
CSVVSGISYEQYF
TGCAGCGTTGTGTCAGGGATCTCCTACGAGCAGTACTTC
>13|once|.|TRBV7-8|TRBJ2-1
CASSFRTSEEQFF
TGTGCCAGCAGCTTCCGTACTAGTGAGGAGCAGTTCTTC
>14|.|.|TRBV6-1|TRBJ2-5
CASSKTRIQETQYF
TGTGCCAGCAGTAAGACTAGGATCCAAGAGACCCAGTACTTC
>15|.|TRBD2|TRBV28|TRBJ2-4
CASRLAGGPANIQYF
TGTGCCAGCAGATTAGCGGGAGGCCCGGCAAACATTCAGTACTTC
>14|.|.|TRBV10-3|TRBJ2-5
CAITSGLEGETQYF
TGTGCCATCACCTCTGGGCTAGAGGGAGAGACCCAGTACTTC
>15|.|.|TRBV4-1|TRBJ1-2
CASSLPQETNYGYTF
TGCGCCAGCAGCCTTCCACAGGAAACTAACTATGGCTACACCTTC
>11|.|.|TRBV25-1|TRBJ1-2
CASSRGYGYTF
TGTGCCAGTTCTAGGGGGTATGGCTACACCTTC
>15|.|.|TRBV5-6|TRBJ2-7
CASSWGDSSSYEQYF
TGTGCCAGCAGCTGGGGGGACAGCAGCTCCTACGAGCAGTACTTC
>11|.|.|TRBV29-1|TRBJ1-2
CSVPQGFGYTF
TGCAGCGTTCCCCAGGGCTTTGGCTACACCTTC
>14|.|TRBD2|TRBV5-1|TRBJ2-1
CASTSGLGYNEQFF
TGCGCCAGCACATCGGGACTAGGCTACAATGAGCAGTTCTTC
>15|.|TRBD2|TRBV9|TRBJ2-7
CASSVGQRGAYEQYF
TGTGCCAGCAGCGTCGGCCAGCGGGGGGCCTACGAGCAGTACTTC
>13|.|.|TRBV25-1|TRBJ2-5
CASSEGGLETQYF
TGTGCCAGCAGTGAGGGAGGTTTAGAGACCCAGTACTTC
>15|.|TRBD1|TRBV20-1|TRBJ2-7
CSARGLGQGNYEQYF
TGCAGTGCTAGAGGCCTAGGACAGGGGAATTACGAGCAGTACTTC
>10|.|.|TRBV29-1|TRBJ2-4
CSILEDGQYF
TGCAGCATCCTGGAGGACGGTCAGTACTTC
>13|.|.|TRBV15|TRBJ2-2
CATSRELDGELFF
TGTGCCACCAGCAGAGAGCTGGACGGGGAGCTGTTTTTT
>16|.|.|TRBV27|TRBJ2-1
CASSKARVGSYNEQFF
TGTGCCAGCAGTAAAGCTAGGGTAGGCTCCTACAATGAGCAGTTCTTC
>10|once|.|TRBV2|TRBJ1-2
CASRGTAYTF
TGTGCCAGCCGGGGAACGGCCTACACCTTC
>12|.|.|TRBV5-1|TRBJ2-7
CASRSYTYEQYF
TGCGCCAGCAGGTCCTACACCTACGAGCAGTACTTC
>15|.|.|TRBV7-2|TRBJ1-5
CASSLNHRARQPQHF
TGTGCCAGCAGCTTAAATCACAGGGCACGGCAGCCCCAGCATTTT
>13|once|.|TRBV2|TRBJ2-7
CASTERRGYEQYF
TGTGCCAGCACCGAGCGACGGGGCTACGAGCAGTACTTC
>15|.|.|TRBV9|TRBJ2-1
CASSAEGSSYNEQFF
TGTGCCAGCAGCGCAGAGGGGAGCTCCTACAATGAGCAGTTCTTC
>15|.|.|TRBV9|TRBJ2-5
CASSVDGGTWETQYF
TGTGCCAGCAGCGTAGATGGGGGGACGTGGGAGACCCAGTACTTC
>12|.|.|TRBV29-1|TRBJ2-7
CSVDEGSYEQYF
TGCAGCGTTGACGAGGGGTCCTACGAGCAGTACTTC
>14|once|.|TRBV19|TRBJ2-7
CASSIGAGHYEQYF
TGTGCCAGTAGTATAGGGGCCGGACACTACGAGCAGTACTTC
>13|.|.|TRBV29-1|TRBJ1-1
CSVEGLMNTEAFF
TGCAGCGTTGAAGGATTGATGAACACTGAAGCTTTCTTT
>15|.|.|TRBV2|TRBJ1-1
CASRAASEKYTEAFF
TGTGCCAGCAGAGCGGCCTCAGAGAAATACACTGAAGCTTTCTTT
>17|.|.|TRBV4-2|TRBJ2-7
CASSQAGRLQGVNEQYF
TGTGCCAGCAGCCAAGCCGGGCGGTTACAGGGAGTCAACGAGCAGTACTTC
>15|.|TRBD2|TRBV7-9|TRBJ2-7
CASSLRTSGGYEQYF
TGTGCCAGCAGCTTACGGACTAGCGGGGGGTACGAGCAGTACTTC
>14|.|.|TRBV7-9|TRBJ2-5
CASSPPGPQKTQYF
TGTGCCAGCAGCCCACCTGGGCCTCAGAAGACCCAGTACTTC
>12|.|TRBD1|TRBV2|TRBJ2-7
CASTTGGREQYF
TGTGCCAGCACCACAGGGGGCAGAGAGCAGTACTTC
>17|.|.|TRBV20-1|TRBJ1-3
CSARYQTGHPSGNTIYF
TGCAGTGCTCGATACCAAACGGGACACCCCTCTGGAAACACCATATATTTT
>16|.|.|TRBV7-9|TRBJ2-1
CASSSRTDLTYNEQFF
TGTGCCAGCAGCTCACGGACGGACCTGACCTACAATGAGCAGTTCTTC
>14|.|.|TRBV5-1|TRBJ2-1
CASKDSAGLDEQFF
TGCGCCAGCAAAGATTCCGCGGGGCTCGATGAGCAGTTCTTC
>11|.|.|TRBV5-6|TRBJ2-4
CASSWGDIQYF
TGTGCCAGCAGCTGGGGGGACATTCAGTACTTC
>17|.|TRBD2|TRBV3-1|TRBJ2-1
CASSQDSGRALYNEQFF
TGTGCCAGCAGCCAAGATAGCGGGAGGGCCCTCTACAATGAGCAGTTCTTC
>14|.|TRBD2|TRBV3-1|TRBJ2-5
CASSRSGGRETQYF
TGTGCCAGCAGCCGAAGCGGGGGTAGGGAGACCCAGTACTTC
>14|.|.|TRBV28|TRBJ2-5
CASSLGLTPETQYF
TGTGCCAGCAGTTTAGGTTTGACGCCAGAGACCCAGTACTTC
>15|few|.|TRBV27|TRBJ1-1
CASSLYLGRNTEAFF
TGTGCCAGCAGTTTATATTTGGGCCGGAACACTGAAGCTTTCTTT
>13|.|.|TRBV9|TRBJ2-7
CASSAGGAYEQYF
TGTGCCAGCAGCGCTGGCGGGGCCTACGAGCAGTACTTC
>15|.|.|TRBV11-2|TRBJ2-7
CASSLVGTLSYEQYF
TGTGCCAGCAGCTTAGTTGGGACCCTCTCCTACGAGCAGTACTTC
>16|.|TRBD1|TRBV11-2|TRBJ1-2
CASSALKGTGEYGYTF
TGTGCCAGCAGCGCCCTTAAGGGGACAGGGGAATATGGCTACACCTTC